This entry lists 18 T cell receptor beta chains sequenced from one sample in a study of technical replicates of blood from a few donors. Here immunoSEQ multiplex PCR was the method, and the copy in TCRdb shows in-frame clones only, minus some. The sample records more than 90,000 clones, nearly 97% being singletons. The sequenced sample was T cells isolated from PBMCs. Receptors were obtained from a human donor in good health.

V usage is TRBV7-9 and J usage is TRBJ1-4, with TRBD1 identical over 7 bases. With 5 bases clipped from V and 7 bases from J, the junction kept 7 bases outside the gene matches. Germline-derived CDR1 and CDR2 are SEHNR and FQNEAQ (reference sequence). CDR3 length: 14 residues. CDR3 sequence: CASSLQGKGEKLFF. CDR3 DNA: TGTGCCAGCAGCCTACAGGGGAAAGGTGAAAAACTGTTTTTT.

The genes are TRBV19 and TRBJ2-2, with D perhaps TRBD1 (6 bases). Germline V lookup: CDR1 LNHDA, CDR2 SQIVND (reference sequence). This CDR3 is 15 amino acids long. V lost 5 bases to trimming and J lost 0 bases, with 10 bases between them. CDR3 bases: TGTGCCAGTAGTCTTTGGGACACGAACACCGGGGAGCTGTTTTTT. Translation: CASSLWDTNTGELFF.

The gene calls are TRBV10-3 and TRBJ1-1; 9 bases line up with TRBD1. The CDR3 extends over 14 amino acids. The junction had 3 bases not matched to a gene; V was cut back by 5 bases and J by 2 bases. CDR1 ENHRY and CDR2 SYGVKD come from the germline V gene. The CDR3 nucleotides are TGTGCCATCAGTCTACAGGGGGCTAACACTGAAGCTTTCTTT. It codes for CAISLQGANTEAFF.

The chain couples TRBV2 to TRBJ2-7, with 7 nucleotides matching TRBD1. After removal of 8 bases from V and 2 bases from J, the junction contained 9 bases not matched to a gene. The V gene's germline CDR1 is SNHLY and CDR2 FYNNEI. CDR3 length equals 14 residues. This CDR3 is CASLARQGAYEQYF. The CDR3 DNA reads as TGTGCCAGCTTAGCACGACAGGGTGCCTACGAGCAGTACTTC. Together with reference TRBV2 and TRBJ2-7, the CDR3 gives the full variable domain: EPEVTQTPSHQVTQMGQEVILRCVPISNHLYFYWYRQILGQKVEFLVSFYNNEISEKSEIFDDQFSVERPDGSNFTLKIRSTKLEDSAMYFCASLARQGAYEQYFGPGTRLTVT.

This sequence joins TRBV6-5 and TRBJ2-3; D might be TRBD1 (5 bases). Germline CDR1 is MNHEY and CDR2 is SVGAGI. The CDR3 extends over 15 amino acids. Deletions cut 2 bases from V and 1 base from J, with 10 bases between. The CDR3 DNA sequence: TGTGCCAGCAGTTACCGGACAAACCGCACAGATACGCAGTATTTT. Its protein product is CASSYRTNRTDTQYF.

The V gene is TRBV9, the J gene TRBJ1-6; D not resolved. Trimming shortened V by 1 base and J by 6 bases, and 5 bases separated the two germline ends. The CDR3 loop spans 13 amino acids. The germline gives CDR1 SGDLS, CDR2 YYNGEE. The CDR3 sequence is CASSVQINSPLHF. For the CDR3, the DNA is TGTGCCAGCAGCGTACAGATTAATTCACCCCTCCACTTT.

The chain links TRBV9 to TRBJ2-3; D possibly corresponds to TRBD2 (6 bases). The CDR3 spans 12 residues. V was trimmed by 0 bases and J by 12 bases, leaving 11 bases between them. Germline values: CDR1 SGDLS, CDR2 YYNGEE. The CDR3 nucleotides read TGTGCCAGCAGCGTAGGTGGCGGGGATCAGTATTTT. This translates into CASSVGGGDQYF.

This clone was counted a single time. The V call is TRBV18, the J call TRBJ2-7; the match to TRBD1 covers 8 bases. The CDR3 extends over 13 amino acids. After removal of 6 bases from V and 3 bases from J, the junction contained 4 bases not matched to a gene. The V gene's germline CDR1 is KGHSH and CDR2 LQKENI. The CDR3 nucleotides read TGTGCCAGCTCGGAGGGACAGGACTACGAGCAGTACTTC. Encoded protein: CASSEGQDYEQYF.

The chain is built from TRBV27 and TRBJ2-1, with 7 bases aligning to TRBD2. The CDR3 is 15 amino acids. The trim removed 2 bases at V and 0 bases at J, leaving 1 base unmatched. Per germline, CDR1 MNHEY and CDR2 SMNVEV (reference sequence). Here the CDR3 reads CASSLGGSSYNEQFF. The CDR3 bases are TGTGCCAGCAGTTTAGGCGGGAGCTCCTACAATGAGCAGTTCTTC.

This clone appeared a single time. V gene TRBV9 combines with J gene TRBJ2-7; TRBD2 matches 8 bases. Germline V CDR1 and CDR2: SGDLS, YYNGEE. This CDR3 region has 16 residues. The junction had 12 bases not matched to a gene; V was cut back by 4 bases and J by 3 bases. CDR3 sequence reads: CASSPGGTFSFYEQYF. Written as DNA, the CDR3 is TGTGCCAGCAGCCCGGGGGGGACCTTTTCCTTCTACGAGCAGTACTTC.

The CDR3 DNA reads as TGCGCCAGCAGCCAGGACACCCACACCGGGGAGCTGTTTTTT. Translating gives CASSQDTHTGELFF. The rearrangement links TRBV5-1 to TRBJ2-2; possibly TRBD1 for D (5 bases). This CDR3 has 14 amino acids. The germline V and J ends were trimmed by 4 bases and 3 bases, with 10 bases remaining between them. CDR1 and CDR2 from the germline V gene are SGHRS and YFSETQ.

The CDR3: CASLQGLGTGELFF. The CDR3 DNA follows: TGTGCCAGCTTACAGGGTTTAGGCACCGGGGAGCTGTTTTTT. The V call is TRBV6-1, the J call TRBJ2-2; D possibly corresponds to TRBD1 (6 bases). The CDR3 is 14 amino acids. The germline V gene encodes CDR1 MNHNS and CDR2 SASEGT. V shed 8 bases and J shed 4 bases, with 14 bases lying between them.

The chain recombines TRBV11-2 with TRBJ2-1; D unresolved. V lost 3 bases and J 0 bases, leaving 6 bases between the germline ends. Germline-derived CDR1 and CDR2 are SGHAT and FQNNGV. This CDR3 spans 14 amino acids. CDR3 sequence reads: CASSFGPSYNEQFF. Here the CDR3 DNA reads TGTGCCAGCAGCTTTGGCCCCTCCTACAATGAGCAGTTCTTC.

As DNA, the CDR3 is TGTGCCAGCAGCCATATTGACAGAAGGGAAGCTTTCTTT. Its translation is CASSHIDRREAFF. This chain uses TRBV7-6 with TRBJ1-1; maybe TRBD1 (5 bases). The CDR3 has 13 residues. V was clipped by 5 bases and J by 8 bases, with 15 bases between them. The germline V gene encodes CDR1 SGHVS and CDR2 FNYEAQ. Variable domain in full (rest from reference TRBV7-6 and TRBJ1-1): GAGVSQSPRYKVTKRGQDVALRCDPISGHVSLYWYRQALGQGPEFLTYFNYEAQQDKSGLPNDRFSAERPEGSISTLTIQRTEQRDSAMYRCASSHIDRREAFFGQGTRLTVV.

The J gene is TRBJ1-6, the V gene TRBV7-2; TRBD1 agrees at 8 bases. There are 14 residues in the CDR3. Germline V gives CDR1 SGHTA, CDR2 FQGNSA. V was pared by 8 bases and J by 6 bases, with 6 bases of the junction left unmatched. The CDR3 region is CASDRGQSNSPLHF. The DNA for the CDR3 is TGTGCCAGCGACAGGGGACAGTCTAATTCACCCCTCCACTTT.

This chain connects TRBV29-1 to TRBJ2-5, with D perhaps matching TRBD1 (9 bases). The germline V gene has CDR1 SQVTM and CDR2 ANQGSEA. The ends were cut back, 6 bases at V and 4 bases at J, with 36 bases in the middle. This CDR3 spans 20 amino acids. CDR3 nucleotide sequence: TGCAGCGTCCGCCGATTCCGGGACAGGGTTCACCTAGCGGGCCTAGAGACCCAGTACTTC. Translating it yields CSVRRFRDRVHLAGLETQYF. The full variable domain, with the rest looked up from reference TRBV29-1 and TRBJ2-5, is SAVISQKPSRDICQRGTSLTIQCQVDSQVTMMFWYRQQPGQSLTLIATANQGSEATYESGFVIDKFPISRPNLTFSTLTVSNMSPEDSSIYLCSVRRFRDRVHLAGLETQYFGPGTRLLVL.

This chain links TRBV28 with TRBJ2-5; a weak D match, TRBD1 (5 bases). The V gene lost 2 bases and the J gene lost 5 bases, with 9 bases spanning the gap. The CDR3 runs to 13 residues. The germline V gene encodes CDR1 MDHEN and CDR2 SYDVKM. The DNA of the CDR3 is TGTGCCAGCAGTTTAGGGCAGGGCGAGACCCAGTACTTC. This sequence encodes CASSLGQGETQYF.

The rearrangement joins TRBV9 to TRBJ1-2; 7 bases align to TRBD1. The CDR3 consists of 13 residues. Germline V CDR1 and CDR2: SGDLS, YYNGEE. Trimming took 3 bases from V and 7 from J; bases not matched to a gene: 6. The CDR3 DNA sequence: TGTGCCAGCAGCGACAGGGGCTCAGGTGGCTACACCTTC. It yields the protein CASSDRGSGGYTF.